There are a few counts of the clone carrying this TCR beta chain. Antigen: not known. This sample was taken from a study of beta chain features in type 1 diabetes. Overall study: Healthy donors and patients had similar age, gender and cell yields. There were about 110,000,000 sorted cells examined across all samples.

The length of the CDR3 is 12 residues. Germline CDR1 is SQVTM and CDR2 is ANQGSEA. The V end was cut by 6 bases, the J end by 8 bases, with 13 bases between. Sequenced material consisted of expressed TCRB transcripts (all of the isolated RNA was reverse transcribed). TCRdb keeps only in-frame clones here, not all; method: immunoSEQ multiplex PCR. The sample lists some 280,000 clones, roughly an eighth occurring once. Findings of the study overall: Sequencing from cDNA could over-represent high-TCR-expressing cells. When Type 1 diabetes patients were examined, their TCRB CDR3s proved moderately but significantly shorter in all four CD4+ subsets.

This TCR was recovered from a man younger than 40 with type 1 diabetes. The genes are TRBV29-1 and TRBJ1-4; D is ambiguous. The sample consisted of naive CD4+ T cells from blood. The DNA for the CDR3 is TGCAGCGTCCGCGGAACTGGGGAAAAACTGTTTTTT. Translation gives CSVRGTGEKLFF.